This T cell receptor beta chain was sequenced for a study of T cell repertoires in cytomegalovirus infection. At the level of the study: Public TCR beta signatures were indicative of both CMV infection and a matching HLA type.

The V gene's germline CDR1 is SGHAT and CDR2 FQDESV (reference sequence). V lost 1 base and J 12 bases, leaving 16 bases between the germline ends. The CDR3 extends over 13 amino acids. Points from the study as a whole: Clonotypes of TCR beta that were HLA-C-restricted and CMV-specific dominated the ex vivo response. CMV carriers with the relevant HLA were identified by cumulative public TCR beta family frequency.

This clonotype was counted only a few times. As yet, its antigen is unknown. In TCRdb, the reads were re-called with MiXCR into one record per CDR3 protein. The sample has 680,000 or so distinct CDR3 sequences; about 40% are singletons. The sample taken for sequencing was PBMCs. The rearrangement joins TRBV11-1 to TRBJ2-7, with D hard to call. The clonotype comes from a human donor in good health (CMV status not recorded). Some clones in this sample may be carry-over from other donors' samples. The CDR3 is CASSLGPSETRYF. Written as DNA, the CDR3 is TGTGCCAGCAGCTTAGGCCCCTCCGAGACGCGGTACTTC.